Shown below are 9 T cell receptor beta chains from a single sample sequenced in a study of cytomegalovirus exposure and HLA in healthy donors. It was with 60 Vbeta and 13 Jbeta primers that the PCR ran. The repertoire was sequenced with immunoSEQ multiplex PCR; TCRdb's copy has only in-frame clones and lacks some. Among under 200,000 clones listed, 82% were seen once. Sequenced sample: PBMCs. These receptors came from a girl aged 2-15 years in good health and CMV-seropositive.

The chain couples TRBV5-1 to TRBJ2-5; D is perhaps TRBD2 (5 bases). Per the germline V gene, CDR1 is SGHRS and CDR2 is YFSETQ. CDR3 size: 13 residues. The V gene lost 5 bases and the J gene lost 1 base, with 9 bases spanning the gap. This CDR3 reads CASRNGVQETQYF. The CDR3 bases are TGCGCCAGCAGGAACGGGGTCCAAGAGACCCAGTACTTC.

V usage is TRBV28 and J usage is TRBJ2-7; 7 nucleotides agree with TRBD2. This CDR3 spans 15 amino acids. Germline CDR1 and CDR2: MDHEN and SYDVKM. V dropped 6 bases and J dropped 5; count of bases not matched to a gene: 13. In DNA, the CDR3 is TGTGCCAGCAGCCCGCCGGGACTAAATTTCGACGAGCAGTACTTC. Its translation is CASSPPGLNFDEQYF.

The gene calls are TRBV5-4 and TRBJ1-3, with a weak D call TRBD1 (5 bases). Trimming removed 7 bases from V and 0 bases from J, with 11 bases in between. The CDR3 runs 14 residues. Per germline, CDR1 SGHNT and CDR2 YYREEE (reference sequence). The CDR3 loop reads CASAPGPSGNTIYF. CDR3 DNA sequence: TGTGCCAGCGCCCCAGGGCCCTCTGGAAACACCATATATTTT.

V gene TRBV6-1 combines with J gene TRBJ2-1, with a weak D call TRBD2 (5 bases). CDR3 length: 14 residues. Trimming left V 6 bases short and J 3 bases short, with 12 bases between. The germline CDR1 and CDR2 sequences are MNHNS and SASEGT. CDR3 nucleotides: TGTGCCAGCAGATCCCTGGCGGGCTACAATGAGCAGTTCTTC. This translates into CASRSLAGYNEQFF.

The chain joins TRBV7-3 to TRBJ2-3, with 12 bases matching TRBD2. Germline loops: CDR1 SGHTA, CDR2 FQGTGA. V dropped 2 bases and J dropped 2; count of bases not matched to a gene: 5. CDR3 length equals 17 residues. CDR3 region: CASSLLGLAGYTDTQYF. DNA for the CDR3: TGTGCCAGCAGCTTATTAGGACTAGCGGGATACACAGATACGCAGTATTTT.

The chain is built from TRBV10-2 and TRBJ1-4, with a possible D match to TRBD1 (5 bases). The CDR3 loop spans 18 amino acids. Trimming stripped 7 bases from V and 10 bases from J, with 31 bases between. CDR1 and CDR2 from the germline V gene are WSHSY and SAAADI. Here the CDR3 DNA reads TGCGCCAGCACCGAAGGACCGGAGGGAGGGGCCCGACGAGGAAAACTGTTTTTT. Translation: CASTEGPEGGARRGKLFF.

The chain combines TRBV19 with TRBJ2-6, with D possibly matching TRBD1 (6 bases). V was trimmed by 3 bases and J by 3 bases, leaving 15 bases between them. Germline CDR1 and CDR2: LNHDA and SQIVND (reference sequence). The CDR3 totals 17 residues. In DNA, the CDR3 is TGTGCCAGTAGTATCGAAACAGGGCGAAGTGGGGCCAACGTCCTGACTTTC. It specifies CASSIETGRSGANVLTF.

The chain is built from TRBV30 and TRBJ2-7; no reliable D call. The CDR3 covers 11 residues. Looked up from germline, CDR1 is GTSNPN and CDR2 is SVGIG (reference sequence). With 3 bases removed from V and 2 bases from J, the gap between germline ends came to 5 bases. The CDR3 region has the DNA TGTGCCTGGAGATCAGCCTACGAGCAGTACTTC. Amino acid sequence: CAWRSAYEQYF.

CDR3 in DNA: TGTGCCAGCAGCTCCGGGACTAAACCGTACAATGAGCAGTTCTTC. Protein product: CASSSGTKPYNEQFF. The chain has TRBV5-4 and TRBJ2-1, with 7 bases lining up with TRBD2. The J segment lost 4 bases and the V segment lost 3 bases, leaving 7 bases of the junction unmatched. The CDR3 loop spans 15 amino acids. CDR1 is SGHNT and CDR2 is YYREEE in the germline V gene (reference sequence).